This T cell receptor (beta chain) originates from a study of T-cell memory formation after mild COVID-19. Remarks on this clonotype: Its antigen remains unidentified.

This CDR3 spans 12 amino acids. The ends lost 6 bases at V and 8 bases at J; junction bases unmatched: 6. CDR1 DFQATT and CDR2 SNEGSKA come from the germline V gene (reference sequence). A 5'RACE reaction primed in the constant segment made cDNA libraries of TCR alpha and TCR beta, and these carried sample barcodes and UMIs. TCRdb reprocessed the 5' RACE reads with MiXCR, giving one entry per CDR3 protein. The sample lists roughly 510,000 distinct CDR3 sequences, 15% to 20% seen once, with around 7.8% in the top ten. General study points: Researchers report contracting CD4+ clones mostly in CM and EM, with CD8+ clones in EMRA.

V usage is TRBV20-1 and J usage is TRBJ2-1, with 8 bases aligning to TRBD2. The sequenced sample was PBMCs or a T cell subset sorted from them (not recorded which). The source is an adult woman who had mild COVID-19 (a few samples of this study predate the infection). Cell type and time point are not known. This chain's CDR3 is CSAREREYEQFF. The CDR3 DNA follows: TGCAGTGCAAGGGAGCGGGAGTATGAGCAGTTCTTC.